The source of this T cell receptor (beta chain) is a study of blood T cell repertoires in COVID-19. Study overall: Acute-phase and convalescent COVID-19 samples originated in the United States, Italy and Spain. T cells, B-cell-depleted T cells, or PBMCs provided the cDNA or gDNA that served as material.

Authors' analysis steps: Estimation of nucleated cell counts was performed using reference gene primer amplification. Sequenced by immunoSEQ multiplex PCR; TCRdb stores in-frame clones only, minus some. The V and J calls and the clone size are those of that table, but D and trimming were determined from the DNA. Found here are 200,000 to 250,000 clones, 75% to 85% of them singletons; the top ten hold less than 6.5%. The V gene end was trimmed by 0 bases and the J gene end by 0 bases; junction bases not matched to a gene: 4. The CDR3 is 16 residues long. Germline V gene sequence: CDR1 SGDLS, CDR2 YYNGEE.

Sequencing used peripheral blood. The V gene is TRBV9, the J gene TRBJ2-7; TRBD2 matches at 9 bases. The TCR comes from a human donor in a cohort sampled during active COVID-19. The DNA for the CDR3 is TGTGCCAGCAGCGTAGGACTAGCGGTAAGCTCCTACGAGCAGTACTTC. Encoded protein: CASSVGLAVSSYEQYF.